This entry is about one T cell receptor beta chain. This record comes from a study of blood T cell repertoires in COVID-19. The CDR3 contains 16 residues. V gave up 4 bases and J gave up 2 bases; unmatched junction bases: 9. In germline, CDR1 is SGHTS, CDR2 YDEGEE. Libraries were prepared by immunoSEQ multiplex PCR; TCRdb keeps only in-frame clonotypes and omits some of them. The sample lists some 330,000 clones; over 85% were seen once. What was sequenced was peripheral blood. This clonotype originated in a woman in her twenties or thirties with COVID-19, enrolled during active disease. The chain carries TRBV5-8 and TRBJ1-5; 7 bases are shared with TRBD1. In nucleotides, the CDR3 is TGTGCCAGCAGCCAGGGGGAATATTTTGGCAATCAGCCCCAGCATTTT. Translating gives CASSQGEYFGNQPQHF.